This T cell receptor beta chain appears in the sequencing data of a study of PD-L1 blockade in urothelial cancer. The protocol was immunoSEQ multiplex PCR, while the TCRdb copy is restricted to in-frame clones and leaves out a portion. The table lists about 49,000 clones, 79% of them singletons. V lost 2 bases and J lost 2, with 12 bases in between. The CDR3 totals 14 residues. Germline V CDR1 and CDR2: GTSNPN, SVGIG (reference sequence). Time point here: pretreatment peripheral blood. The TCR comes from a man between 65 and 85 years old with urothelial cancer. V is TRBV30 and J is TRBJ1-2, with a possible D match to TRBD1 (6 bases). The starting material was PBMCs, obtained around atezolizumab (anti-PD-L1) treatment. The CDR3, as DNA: TGTGCCTGGAGTCCGCCCAGGGGCAACTATGGCTACACCTTC. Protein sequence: CAWSPPRGNYGYTF.